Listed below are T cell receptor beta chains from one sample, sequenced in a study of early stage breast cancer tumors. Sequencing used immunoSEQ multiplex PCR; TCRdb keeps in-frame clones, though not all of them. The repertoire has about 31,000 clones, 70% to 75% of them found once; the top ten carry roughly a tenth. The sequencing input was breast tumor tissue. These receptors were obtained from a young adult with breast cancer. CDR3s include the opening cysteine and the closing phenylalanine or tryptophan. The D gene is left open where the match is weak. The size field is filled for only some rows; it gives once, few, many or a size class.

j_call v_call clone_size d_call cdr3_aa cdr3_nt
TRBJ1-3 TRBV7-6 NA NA CASSSSSGGTGNTIYF TGTGCCAGCAGCTCCAGTTCGGGAGGGACTGGAAACACCATATATTTT
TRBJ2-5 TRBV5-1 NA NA CASSLGPQETQYF TGCGCCAGCAGCTTGGGGCCCCAAGAGACCCAGTACTTC
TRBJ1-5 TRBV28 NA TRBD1 CASSPTGRVSNQPQHF TGTGCCAGCAGTCCGACAGGGAGGGTTAGCAATCAGCCCCAGCATTTT
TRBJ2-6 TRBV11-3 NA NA CASSLDQAGSAGANVLTF TGTGCCAGCAGCTTAGATCAGGCAGGCTCCGCTGGGGCCAACGTCCTGACTTTC
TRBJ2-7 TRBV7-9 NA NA CASSFNSPHQGHEQYF TGTGCCAGCAGCTTCAATTCCCCTCATCAGGGTCACGAGCAGTACTTC
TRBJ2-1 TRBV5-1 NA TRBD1 CASSRGVRDSFYNEQFF TGCGCCAGCAGCCGGGGCGTCCGGGACAGCTTCTACAATGAGCAGTTCTTC
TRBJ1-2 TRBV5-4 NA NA CASSLGGNYGYTF TGTGCCAGCAGCTTGGGAGGGAACTATGGCTACACCTTC
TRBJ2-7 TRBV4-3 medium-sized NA CASSHVTGSSYEQYF TGCGCCAGCAGCCACGTGACAGGTTCCTCCTACGAGCAGTACTTC
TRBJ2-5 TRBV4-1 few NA CASSQLAVVQETQYF TGCGCCAGCAGCCAACTGGCGGTGGTACAAGAGACCCAGTACTTC
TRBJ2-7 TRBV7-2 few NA CASSLKASYEQYF TGTGCCAGCAGCTTAAAGGCCTCCTACGAGCAGTACTTC
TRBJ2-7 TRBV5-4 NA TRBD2 CASSPGTSGRVYEQYF TGTGCCAGCAGCCCGGGGACTAGCGGGAGGGTCTACGAGCAGTACTTC
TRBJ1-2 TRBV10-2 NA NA CASREDLGWYGYTF TGCGCCAGCAGGGAGGACCTCGGGTGGTATGGCTACACCTTC
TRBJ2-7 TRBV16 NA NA CASSQSTYEQYF TGTGCCAGCAGCCAATCCACCTACGAGCAGTACTTC
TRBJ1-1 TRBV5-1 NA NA CASSQTGSRGYTEAFF TGCGCCAGCAGCCAAACAGGGTCCCGAGGTTACACTGAAGCTTTCTTT
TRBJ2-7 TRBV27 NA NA CASGAATSYEQYF TGTGCCAGCGGGGCGGCAACCTCCTACGAGCAGTACTTC
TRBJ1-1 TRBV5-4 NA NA CASSRGGGTHTEAFF TGTGCCAGCAGCCGGGGCGGGGGCACCCACACTGAAGCTTTCTTT
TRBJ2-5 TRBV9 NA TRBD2 CASSVKLAGVETQYF TGTGCCAGCAGCGTTAAACTAGCGGGAGTAGAGACCCAGTACTTC
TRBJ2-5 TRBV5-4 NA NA CASSQDIQETQYF TGTGCCAGCAGCCAAGACATCCAAGAGACCCAGTACTTC
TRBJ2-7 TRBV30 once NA CAWSVRYEQYF TGTGCCTGGAGTGTAAGGTACGAGCAGTACTTC
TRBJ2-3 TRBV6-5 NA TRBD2 CASSSLAGGPTDTQYF TGTGCCAGCAGTTCGCTAGCGGGAGGGCCCACAGATACGCAGTATTTT
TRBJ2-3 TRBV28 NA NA CASSFAGSTDTQYF TGTGCCAGCAGTTTTGCCGGGAGCACAGATACGCAGTATTTT
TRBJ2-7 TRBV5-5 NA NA CASSSRGIEDEQYF TGTGCCAGCAGCTCTCGGGGTATAGAGGACGAGCAGTACTTC
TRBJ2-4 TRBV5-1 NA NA CASSSDRVAKNIQYF TGCGCCAGCAGCTCGGATCGAGTAGCCAAAAACATTCAGTACTTC
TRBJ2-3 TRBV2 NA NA CASRFKGGADTQYF TGTGCCAGCAGGTTCAAGGGGGGCGCAGATACGCAGTATTTT
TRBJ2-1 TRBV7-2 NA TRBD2 CASSLTSGYYNEQFF TGTGCCAGCAGCTTAACTAGCGGGTATTACAATGAGCAGTTCTTC
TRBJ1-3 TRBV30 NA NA CAWSWDPGSGNTIYF TGTGCCTGGAGTTGGGACCCAGGCTCTGGAAACACCATATATTTT
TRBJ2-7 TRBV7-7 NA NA CASSLDLDAYEQYF TGTGCTAGCAGCTTGGACCTAGACGCCTACGAGCAGTACTTC
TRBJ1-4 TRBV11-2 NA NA CASSSPRGHEKLFF TGTGCCAGCAGCTCCCCACGGGGGCATGAAAAACTGTTTTTT
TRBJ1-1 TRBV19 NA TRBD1 CASSFSGGSAEAFF TGTGCCAGTAGTTTCTCAGGGGGCTCGGCTGAAGCTTTCTTT
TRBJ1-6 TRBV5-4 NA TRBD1 CASSLRTGDDSPLHF TGTGCCAGCAGCTTGAGGACAGGGGATGATTCACCCCTCCACTTT
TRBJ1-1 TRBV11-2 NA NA CASSPVRGGGTEAFF TGTGCCAGCAGCCCCGTGCGGGGGGGAGGCACTGAAGCTTTCTTT
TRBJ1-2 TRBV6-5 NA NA CASSYRRNYGYTF TGTGCCAGCAGTTACAGGCGGAACTATGGCTACACCTTC
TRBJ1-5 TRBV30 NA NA CAWNSGGLGNQPQHF TGTGCCTGGAATTCGGGTGGGTTGGGGAATCAGCCCCAGCATTTT
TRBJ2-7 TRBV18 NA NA CASSPNRVLASEQYF TGTGCCAGCTCACCGAACAGGGTTTTGGCCTCCGAGCAGTACTTC
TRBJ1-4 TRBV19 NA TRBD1 CASNTGTATNEKLFF TGTGCCAGTAATACTGGGACAGCAACTAATGAAAAACTGTTTTTT
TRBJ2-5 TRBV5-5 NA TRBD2 CASNIGGFAQETQYF TGTGCCAGCAACATCGGGGGGTTTGCCCAAGAGACCCAGTACTTC
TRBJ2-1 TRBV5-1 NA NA CASSLETAAGKGEFF TGCGCCAGCAGCTTGGAGACAGCAGCGGGCAAGGGGGAGTTCTTC
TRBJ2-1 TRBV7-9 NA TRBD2 CASSLGASGIGYNEQFF TGTGCCAGCAGCTTAGGTGCTAGCGGGATTGGCTACAATGAGCAGTTCTTC
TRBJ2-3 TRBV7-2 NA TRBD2 CASSLGLAGDTQYF TGTGCCAGCAGCTTAGGCCTAGCGGGAGATACGCAGTATTTT
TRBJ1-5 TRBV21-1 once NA CASSKAVRVRQPQHF TGTGCCAGCAGCAAAGCGGTCAGGGTTCGTCAGCCCCAGCATTTT
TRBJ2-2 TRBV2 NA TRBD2 CASMGLAGSGELFF TGTGCCAGCATGGGACTAGCGGGATCCGGGGAGCTGTTTTTT
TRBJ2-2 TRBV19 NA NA CASNAGGAGELFF TGTGCCAGTAATGCCGGGGGCGCCGGGGAGCTGTTTTTT
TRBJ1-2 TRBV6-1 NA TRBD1 CASSEAGQGLYGYTF TGTGCCAGCAGTGAAGCGGGACAGGGACTCTATGGCTACACCTTC
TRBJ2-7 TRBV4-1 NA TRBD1 CASSQRGQGYEQYF TGCGCCAGCAGCCAAAGGGGACAGGGTTACGAGCAGTACTTC
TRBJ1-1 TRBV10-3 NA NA CAIRDSLNTEAFF TGTGCCATCAGGGACAGCCTGAACACTGAAGCTTTCTTT
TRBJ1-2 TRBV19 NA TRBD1 CASRYVDRVVHPYGYTF TGTGCCAGTAGATACGTGGACAGGGTGGTCCACCCCTATGGCTACACCTTC
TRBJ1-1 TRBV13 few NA CASSLGGNTEAFF TGTGCCAGCAGCTTAGGGGGAAATACTGAAGCTTTCTTT
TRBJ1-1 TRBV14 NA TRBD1 CASSLQGVSTEAFF TGTGCCAGCAGCCTACAGGGGGTAAGCACTGAAGCTTTCTTT
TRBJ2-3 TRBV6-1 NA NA CASSDFHGEGPTDTQYF TGTGCCAGCAGTGATTTCCACGGCGAGGGCCCCACAGATACGCAGTATTTT
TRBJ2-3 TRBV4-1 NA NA CASSQDTNTDTQYF TGCGCCAGCAGCCAAGATACTAACACAGATACGCAGTATTTT